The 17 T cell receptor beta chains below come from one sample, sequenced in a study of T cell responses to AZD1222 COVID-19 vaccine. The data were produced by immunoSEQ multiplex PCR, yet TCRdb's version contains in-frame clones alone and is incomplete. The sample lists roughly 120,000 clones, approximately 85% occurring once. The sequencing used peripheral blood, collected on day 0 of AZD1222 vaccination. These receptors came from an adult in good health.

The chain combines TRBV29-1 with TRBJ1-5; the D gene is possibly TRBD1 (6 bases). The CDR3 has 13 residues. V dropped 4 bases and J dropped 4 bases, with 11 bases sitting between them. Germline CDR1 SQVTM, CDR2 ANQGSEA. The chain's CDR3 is CSVAQGGNQPQHF. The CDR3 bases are TGCAGCGTTGCACAAGGGGGGAATCAGCCCCAGCATTTT.

The DNA of the CDR3 is TGTGCCAGCAGTGAACAGGTGTTGAACACTGAAGCTTTCTTT. Its protein is CASSEQVLNTEAFF. This chain uses TRBV6-1 with TRBJ1-1; D gene unclear. The germline gives CDR1 MNHNS, CDR2 SASEGT. The CDR3 consists of 14 residues. The V end lost 2 bases, the J end lost 0 bases, and 7 bases lay between the germline ends.

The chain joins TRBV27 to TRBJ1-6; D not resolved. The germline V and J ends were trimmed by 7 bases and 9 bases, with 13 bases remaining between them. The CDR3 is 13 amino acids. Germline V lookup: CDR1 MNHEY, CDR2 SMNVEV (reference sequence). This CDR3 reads CASTPAYGSPLHF. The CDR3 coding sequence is TGTGCCAGCACCCCGGCTTATGGTTCACCCCTCCACTTT.

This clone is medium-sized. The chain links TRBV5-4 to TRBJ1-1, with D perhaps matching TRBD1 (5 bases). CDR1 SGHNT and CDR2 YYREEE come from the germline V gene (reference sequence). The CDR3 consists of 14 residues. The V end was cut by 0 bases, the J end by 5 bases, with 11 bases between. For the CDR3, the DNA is TGTGCCAGCAGCTTGGCGGGGGTCTGGACTGAAGCTTTCTTT. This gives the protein CASSLAGVWTEAFF.

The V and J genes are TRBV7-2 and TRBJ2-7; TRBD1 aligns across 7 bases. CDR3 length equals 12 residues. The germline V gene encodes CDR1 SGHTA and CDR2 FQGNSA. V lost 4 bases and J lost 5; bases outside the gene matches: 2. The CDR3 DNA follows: TGTGCCAGCAGCTCCGGACAGGACGAGCAGTACTTC. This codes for CASSSGQDEQYF.

CDR3 sequence reads: CASSPPPTYEQYF. CDR3 nucleotides: TGTGCCAGCAGCCCCCCTCCGACTTACGAGCAGTACTTC. The chain uses TRBV21-1 and TRBJ2-7; TRBD2, as called in the table, went unchecked against the DNA. TRBV21-1 counts as a pseudogene. The CDR3 spans 13 residues.

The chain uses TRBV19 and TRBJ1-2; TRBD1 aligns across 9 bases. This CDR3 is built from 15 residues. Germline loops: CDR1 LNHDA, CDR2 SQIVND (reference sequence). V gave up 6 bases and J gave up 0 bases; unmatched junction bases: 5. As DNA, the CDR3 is TGTGCCAGTAGAGGAGGACAGGGGTCTAACTATGGCTACACCTTC. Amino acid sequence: CASRGGQGSNYGYTF.

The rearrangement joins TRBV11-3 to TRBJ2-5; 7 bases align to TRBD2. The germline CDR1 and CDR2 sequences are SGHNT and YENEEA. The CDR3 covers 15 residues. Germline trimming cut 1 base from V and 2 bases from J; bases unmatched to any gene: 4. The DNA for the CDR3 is TGTGCCAGCAGCTTAGGCGGGGGAAGACAAGAGACCCAGTACTTC. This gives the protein CASSLGGGRQETQYF.

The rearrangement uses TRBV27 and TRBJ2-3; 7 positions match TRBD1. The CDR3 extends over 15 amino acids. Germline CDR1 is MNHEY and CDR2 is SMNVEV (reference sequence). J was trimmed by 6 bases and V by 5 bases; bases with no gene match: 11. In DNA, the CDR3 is TGTGCCAGCAGTCCTCGACAGGGAATGGCGGATACGCAGTATTTT. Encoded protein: CASSPRQGMADTQYF.

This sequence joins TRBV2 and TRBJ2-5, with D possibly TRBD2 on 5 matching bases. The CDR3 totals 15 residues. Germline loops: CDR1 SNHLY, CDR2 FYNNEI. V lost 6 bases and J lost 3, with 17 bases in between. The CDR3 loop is CASRLLGRIEETQYF. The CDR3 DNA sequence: TGTGCCAGCAGACTACTAGGGCGGATTGAAGAGACCCAGTACTTC.

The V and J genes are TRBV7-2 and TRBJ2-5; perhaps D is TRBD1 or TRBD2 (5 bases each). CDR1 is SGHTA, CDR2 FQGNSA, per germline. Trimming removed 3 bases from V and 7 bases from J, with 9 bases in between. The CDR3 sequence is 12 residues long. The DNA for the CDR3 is TGTGCCAGCAGCTTTTTTGGGGGGACCCAGTACTTC. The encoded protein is CASSFFGGTQYF.

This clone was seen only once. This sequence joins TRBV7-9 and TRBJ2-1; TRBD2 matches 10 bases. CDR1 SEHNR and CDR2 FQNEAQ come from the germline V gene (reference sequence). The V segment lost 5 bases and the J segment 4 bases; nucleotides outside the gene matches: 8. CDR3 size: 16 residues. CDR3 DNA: TGTGCCAGCAGCCCTGGACTAGCGGTTTTATACAATGAGCAGTTCTTC. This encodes CASSPGLAVLYNEQFF.

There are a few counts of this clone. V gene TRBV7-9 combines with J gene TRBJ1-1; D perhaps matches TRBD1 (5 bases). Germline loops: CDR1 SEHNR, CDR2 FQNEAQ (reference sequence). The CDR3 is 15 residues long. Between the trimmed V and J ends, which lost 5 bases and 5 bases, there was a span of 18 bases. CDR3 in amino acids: CASSPDADAGTEAFF. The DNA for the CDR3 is TGTGCCAGCAGCCCAGATGCGGATGCAGGGACTGAAGCTTTCTTT.

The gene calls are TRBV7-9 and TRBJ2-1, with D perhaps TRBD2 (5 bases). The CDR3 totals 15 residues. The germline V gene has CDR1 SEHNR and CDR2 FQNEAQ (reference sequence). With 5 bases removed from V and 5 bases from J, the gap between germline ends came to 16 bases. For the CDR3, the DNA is TGTGCCAGCAGCCCCCGGGAACTCCGCCACAATGAGCAGTTCTTC. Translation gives CASSPRELRHNEQFF. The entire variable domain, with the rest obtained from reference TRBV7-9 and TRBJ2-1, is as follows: DTGVSQNPRHKITKRGQNVTFRCDPISEHNRLYWYRQTLGQGPEFLTYFQNEAQLEKSRLLSDRFSAERPKGSFSTLEIQRTEQGDSAMYLCASSPRELRHNEQFFGPGTRLTVL.

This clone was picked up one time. The DNA of the CDR3 is TGTGCCAGCAGTTTTCCCGGACGGCTCTACGAGCAGTACTTC. It translates to CASSFPGRLYEQYF. This sequence joins TRBV28 and TRBJ2-7; D is unresolved. Trimming shortened V by 3 bases and J by 3 bases, and 12 bases separated the two germline ends. This CDR3 spans 14 amino acids. Per germline, CDR1 MDHEN and CDR2 SYDVKM.

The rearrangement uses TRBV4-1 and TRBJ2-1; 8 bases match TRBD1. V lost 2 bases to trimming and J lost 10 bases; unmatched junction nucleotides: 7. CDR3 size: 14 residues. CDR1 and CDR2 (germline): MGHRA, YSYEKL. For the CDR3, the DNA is TGCGCCAGCAGCCAACAGGACAGGGAGCGGGAGCAGTTCTTC. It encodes CASSQQDREREQFF.

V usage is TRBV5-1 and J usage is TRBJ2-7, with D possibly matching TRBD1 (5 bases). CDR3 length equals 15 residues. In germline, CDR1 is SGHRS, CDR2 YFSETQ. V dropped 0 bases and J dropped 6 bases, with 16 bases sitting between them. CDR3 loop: CASSLAGRVFSEQYF. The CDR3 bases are TGCGCCAGCAGCTTGGCCGGCAGGGTCTTTAGCGAGCAGTACTTC. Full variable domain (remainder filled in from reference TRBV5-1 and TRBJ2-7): KAGVTQTPRYLIKTRGQQVTLSCSPISGHRSVSWYQQTPGQGLQFLFEYFSETQRNKGNFPGRFSGRQFSNSRSEMNVSTLELGDSALYLCASSLAGRVFSEQYFGPGTRLTVT.